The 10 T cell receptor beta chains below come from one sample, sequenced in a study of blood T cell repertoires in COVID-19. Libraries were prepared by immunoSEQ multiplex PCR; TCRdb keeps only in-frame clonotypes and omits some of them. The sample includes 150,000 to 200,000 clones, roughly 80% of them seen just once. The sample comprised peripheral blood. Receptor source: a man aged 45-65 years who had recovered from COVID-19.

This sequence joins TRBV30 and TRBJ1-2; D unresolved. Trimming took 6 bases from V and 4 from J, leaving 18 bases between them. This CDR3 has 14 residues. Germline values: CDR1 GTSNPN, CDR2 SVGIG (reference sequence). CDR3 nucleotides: TGTGCCTGCCCTGATGAGTCTGGTGGCTATGGCTACACCTTC. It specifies CACPDESGGYGYTF.

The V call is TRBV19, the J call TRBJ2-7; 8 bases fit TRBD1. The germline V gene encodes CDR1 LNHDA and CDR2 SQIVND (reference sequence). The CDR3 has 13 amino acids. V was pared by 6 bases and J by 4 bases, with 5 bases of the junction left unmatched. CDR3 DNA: TGTGCCAGTAGCCAGACAGGGGAATACGAGCAGTACTTC. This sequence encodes CASSQTGEYEQYF.

CDR3 protein: CSVVGARRNEQFF. The DNA of the CDR3 is TGCAGCGTTGTGGGGGCTAGGAGGAATGAGCAGTTCTTC. The chain uses TRBV29-1 and TRBJ2-1; a possible D gene is TRBD1 (6 bases). In germline, CDR1 is SQVTM, CDR2 ANQGSEA. The CDR3 totals 13 residues. Trimming pared 4 bases from V and 7 bases from J, leaving 14 bases between.

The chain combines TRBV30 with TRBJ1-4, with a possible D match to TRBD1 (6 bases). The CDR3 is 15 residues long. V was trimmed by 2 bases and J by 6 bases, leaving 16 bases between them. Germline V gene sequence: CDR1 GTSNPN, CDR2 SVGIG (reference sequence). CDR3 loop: CAWSSGGAFDEKLFF. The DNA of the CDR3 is TGTGCCTGGAGTTCGGGGGGCGCATTTGATGAAAAACTGTTTTTT.

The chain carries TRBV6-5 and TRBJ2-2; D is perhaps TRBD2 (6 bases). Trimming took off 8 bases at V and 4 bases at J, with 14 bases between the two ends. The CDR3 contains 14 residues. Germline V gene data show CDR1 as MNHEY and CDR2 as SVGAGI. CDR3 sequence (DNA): TGTGCCAGCCTCGGGAGACCGGCCACCGGGGAGCTGTTTTTT. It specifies CASLGRPATGELFF.

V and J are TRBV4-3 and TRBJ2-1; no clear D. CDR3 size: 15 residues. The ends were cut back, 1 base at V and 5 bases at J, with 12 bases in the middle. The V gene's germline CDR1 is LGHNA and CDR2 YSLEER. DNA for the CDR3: TGCGCCAGCAGCCAAGGTTTCGCGGTGGACAATGAGCAGTTCTTC. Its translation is CASSQGFAVDNEQFF.

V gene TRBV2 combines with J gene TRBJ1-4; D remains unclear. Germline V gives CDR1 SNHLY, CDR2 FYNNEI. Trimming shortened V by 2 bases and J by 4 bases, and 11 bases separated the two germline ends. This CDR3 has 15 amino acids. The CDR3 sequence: CASSELAGYNEKLFF. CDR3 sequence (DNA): TGTGCCAGCAGTGAACTGGCGGGATATAATGAAAAACTGTTTTTT.

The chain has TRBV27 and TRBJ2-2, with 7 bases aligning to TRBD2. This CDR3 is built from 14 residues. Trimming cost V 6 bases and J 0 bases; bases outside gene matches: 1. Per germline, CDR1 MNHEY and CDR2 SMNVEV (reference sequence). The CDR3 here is CASRGLSNTGELFF. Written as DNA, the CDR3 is TGTGCCAGCAGGGGACTATCGAACACCGGGGAGCTGTTTTTT.

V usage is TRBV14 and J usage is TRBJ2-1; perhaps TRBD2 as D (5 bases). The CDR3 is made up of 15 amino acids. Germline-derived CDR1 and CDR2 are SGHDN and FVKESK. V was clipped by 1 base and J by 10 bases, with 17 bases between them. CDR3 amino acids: CASSQGVYGWEEQFF. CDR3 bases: TGTGCCAGCAGCCAAGGGGTGTACGGGTGGGAGGAGCAGTTCTTC.

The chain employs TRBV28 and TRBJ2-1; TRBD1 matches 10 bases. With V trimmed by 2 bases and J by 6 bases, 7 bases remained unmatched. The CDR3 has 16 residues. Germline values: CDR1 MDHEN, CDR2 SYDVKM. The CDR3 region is CASSLGDRGGGNEQFF. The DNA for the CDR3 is TGTGCCAGCAGTTTAGGGGACAGGGGTGGAGGCAATGAGCAGTTCTTC.